The clone carrying this TCR beta chain has more than one count but fewer than ten. Its antigen is not identified. The sample is drawn from a study of blood T cells in healthy people across ages. Study-wide results and caveats: PBMCs were not sorted, which prevented a conclusive comparison of naive versus antigen-experienced cells. Estimated diversity across one million T cells was deemed an underestimate.

The ends lost 4 bases at V and 5 bases at J; junction bases unmatched: 9. Germline CDR1 reads MNHNS; CDR2 reads SASEGT. The CDR3 extends over 16 amino acids. Then a second PCR, running about 6 to 12 cycles, was carried out with a sample-barcoded 5' primer and a J-beta primer mix. Each cDNA molecule was tagged by a template-switch adaptor with 12 random nucleotides. Via MiXCR, TCRdb re-called the 5' RACE reads, giving one row per CDR3 protein. The sample has some 790,000 distinct CDR3 sequences; around 28% are singletons. This chain uses TRBV6-1 with TRBJ2-1; TRBD1 matches at 9 bases. Sequencing used blood. This receptor was obtained from a woman aged 80 or older in good health. As DNA, the CDR3 is TGTGCCAGCAGTGCCAGGTCGGGACAGGGTAACAATGAGCAGTTCTTC. Amino acids: CASSARSGQGNNEQFF.